These 7 T cell receptor beta chains came from one sample sequenced in a study of shared clonotypes between healthy human individuals. Here immunoSEQ multiplex PCR was the method, and the copy in TCRdb shows in-frame clones only, minus some. The sample consists of about 480,000 clones, 75% to 85% of them appearing once. The sequenced sample was PBMCs. The receptors derive from a woman between 40 and 55 years old in good health. Some clones in this sample may be carry-over from other donors' samples.

The V call is TRBV7-7, the J call TRBJ1-3; D remains unclear. Germline-derived CDR1 and CDR2 are SSHAT and FNYEAQ (reference sequence). Deletions cut 5 bases from V and 4 bases from J, with 15 bases between. The CDR3 has 15 residues. CDR3 sequence: CASSLGPGIGNTIYF. CDR3 nucleotide sequence: TGTGCCAGCAGCCTGGGCCCGGGCATCGGAAACACCATATATTTT. The full variable domain, in which reference TRBV7-7 and TRBJ1-3 provide the parts outside the CDR3, is GAGVSQSPRYKVTKRGQDVTLRCDPISSHATLYWYQQALGQGPEFLTYFNYEAQPDKSGLPSDRFSAERPEGSISTLTIQRTEQRDSAMYRCASSLGPGIGNTIYFGEGSWLTVV.

V gene TRBV7-8 combines with J gene TRBJ2-2, with TRBD2 matching 9 bases. The CDR3 totals 17 residues. Unmatched junction bases numbered 12, after V lost 9 bases and J lost 1 base. Germline CDR1 and CDR2: SGHVS and FQNEAQ. The CDR3 sequence is CARPLGIAGVNTGELFF. The CDR3 DNA reads TGTGCCAGACCCCTCGGTATAGCGGGAGTGAACACCGGGGAGCTGTTTTTT.

This sequence joins TRBV2 and TRBJ2-1, with TRBD2 matching over 9 bases. Germline V gives CDR1 SNHLY, CDR2 FYNNEI. The trim removed 10 bases at V and 2 bases at J, leaving 6 bases unmatched. This CDR3 has 14 amino acids. Written as DNA, the CDR3 is TGTGCCAACTCCGGGACTAGCCCCTACAATGAGCAGTTCTTC. This codes for CANSGTSPYNEQFF.

The chain is built from TRBV27 and TRBJ2-5; 10 bases match TRBD2. CDR3 length: 15 residues. V lost 5 bases to trimming and J lost 2 bases; unmatched junction nucleotides: 5. Per germline, CDR1 MNHEY and CDR2 SMNVEV (reference sequence). The CDR3 DNA reads TGTGCCAGCAGTCGGGTAGCGGGAGGACAAGAGACCCAGTACTTC. Amino acids: CASSRVAGGQETQYF.

Concerning this clone itself: Other DNA sequences in the same sample also yield this CDR3. V gene TRBV19 combines with J gene TRBJ2-7; D possibly corresponds to TRBD2 (6 bases). V lost 1 base, J lost 4 bases, and 8 bases lay in between. Germline V gene sequence: CDR1 LNHDA, CDR2 SQIVND (reference sequence). The CDR3 runs 13 residues. The DNA for the CDR3 is TGTGCCAGTAGTATAGGGCGGGGTTACGAGCAGTACTTC. It codes for CASSIGRGYEQYF.

This clone was counted a single time. The chain uses TRBV5-4 and TRBJ2-5; TRBD1 agrees at 12 bases. Per the germline V gene, CDR1 is SGHNT and CDR2 is YYREEE (reference sequence). The CDR3 spans 17 residues. V shed 6 bases and J 4 bases; nucleotides not matched to a gene: 13. The CDR3 DNA is TGTGCCAGCAACCCGAGTATAGGGACAGGGGGCCCAGAGACCCAGTACTTC. Translation gives CASNPSIGTGGPETQYF.

This sequence joins TRBV29-1 and TRBJ2-1, with 10 bases matching TRBD2. Germline V lookup: CDR1 SQVTM, CDR2 ANQGSEA. The CDR3 has 16 residues. Trimming at V came to 0 bases and at J to 7 bases, leaving 9 bases not matched to a gene. CDR3 DNA: TGCAGCGTTGAAGATCGGCACGGGACTAGCGATAATGAGCAGTTCTTC. This codes for CSVEDRHGTSDNEQFF.